The T cell receptor beta chain described here comes from a study of T cells in Graves' hyperthyroidism and ophthalmopathy. Study context: Before treatment of any kind, peripheral blood was taken at initial diagnosis.

Amplification yielded TCR beta CDR3 regions, with RNA transcripts as the source. Primed by the HTBI set, a first-round RT-PCR was run on the TCR CDR3. TCRdb re-analysed the multiplex PCR reads in MiXCR, keeping a single row per CDR3 protein. This sample has fewer than 700,000 distinct CDR3 sequences, with around 15% found just once. This clonotype was recorded many times. Trimming removed 4 bases from V and 9 bases from J; junction bases left unmatched: 11. The CDR3 has 15 amino acids. Germline V CDR1 and CDR2: MDHEN, SYDVKM. This clonotype originated in a woman aged 30 to 39 with Graves' hyperthyroidism. The chain has TRBV28 and TRBJ2-1; TRBD2 agrees at 8 bases. The specimen sequenced was blood. The DNA of the CDR3 is TGTGCCAGCAGTTCCGATCGGCGGGAGGTAGGTGAGCAGTTCTTC. Its protein product is CASSSDRREVGEQFF.